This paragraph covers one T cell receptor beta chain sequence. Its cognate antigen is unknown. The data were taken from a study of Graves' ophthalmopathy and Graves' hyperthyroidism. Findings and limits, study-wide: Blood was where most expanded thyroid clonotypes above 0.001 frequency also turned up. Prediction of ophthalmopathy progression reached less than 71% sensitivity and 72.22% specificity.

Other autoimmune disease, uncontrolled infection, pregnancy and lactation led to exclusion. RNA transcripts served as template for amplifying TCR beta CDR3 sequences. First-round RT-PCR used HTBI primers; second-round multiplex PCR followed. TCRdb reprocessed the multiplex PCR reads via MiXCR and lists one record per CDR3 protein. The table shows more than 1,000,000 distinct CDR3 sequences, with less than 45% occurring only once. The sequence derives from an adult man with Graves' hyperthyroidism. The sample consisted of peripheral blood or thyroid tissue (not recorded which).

The DNA of the CDR3 is TGCGCCAGCAGCCAGGGACAGATCTGGACAGATACGCAGTATTTT. It codes for CASSQGQIWTDTQYF. The rearrangement joins TRBV5-1 to TRBJ2-3, with 7 bases identical to TRBD1. This CDR3 region has 15 residues. The germline gives CDR1 SGHRS, CDR2 YFSETQ. Trimming removed 4 bases from V and 3 bases from J; junction bases left unmatched: 8.